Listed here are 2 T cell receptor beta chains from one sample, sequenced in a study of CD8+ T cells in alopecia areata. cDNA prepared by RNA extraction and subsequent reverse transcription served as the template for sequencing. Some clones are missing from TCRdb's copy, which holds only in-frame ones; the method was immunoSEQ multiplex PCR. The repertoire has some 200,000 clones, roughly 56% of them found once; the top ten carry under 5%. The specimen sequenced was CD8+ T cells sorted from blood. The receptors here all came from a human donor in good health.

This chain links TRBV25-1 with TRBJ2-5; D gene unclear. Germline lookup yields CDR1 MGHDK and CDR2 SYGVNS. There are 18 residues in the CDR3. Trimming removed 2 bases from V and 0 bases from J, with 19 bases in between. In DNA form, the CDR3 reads TGTGCCAGCAGTGAAGGGATAAGGGTCCCTCAGTACCAAGAGACCCAGTACTTC. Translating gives CASSEGIRVPQYQETQYF.

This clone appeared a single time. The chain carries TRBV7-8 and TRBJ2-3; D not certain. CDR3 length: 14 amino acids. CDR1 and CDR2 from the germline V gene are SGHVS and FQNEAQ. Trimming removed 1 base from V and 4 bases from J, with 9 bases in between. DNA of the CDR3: TGTGCCAGCAGCTTAGATCCGGGCCCAGATACGCAGTATTTT. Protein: CASSLDPGPDTQYF.